The sequence of this TCR beta chain was determined in a study of T cells in Graves' hyperthyroidism and ophthalmopathy. This clonotype has ten or more counts. TCR beta CDR3 region amplification was performed from RNA transcripts. When the TCR CDR3 underwent first-round RT-PCR, the HTBI primer set was used. TCRdb itself ran the multiplex PCR reads through MiXCR, one entry per CDR3 protein. The data show under 400,000 distinct CDR3 sequences, with about a sixth seen just once and 15% to 19% held by the top ten. CDR1 and CDR2 (germline): SGHAT, FQNNGV. The CDR3 totals 14 residues. V lost 3 bases, J lost 0 bases, and 8 bases lay in between.

Specimen: blood. V and J are TRBV11-2 and TRBJ1-2, with no clear D. The sequence derives from a woman between 35 and 50 years old with Graves' ophthalmopathy. CDR3 sequence: CASSFLLANYGYTF. In DNA, the CDR3 is TGTGCCAGCAGCTTTCTCCTCGCTAACTATGGCTACACCTTC.